Listed here are 4 T cell receptor beta chains from one sample, sequenced in a study of blood T cells in healthy people across ages (dated by TCRdb to the mid-2010s). Library method: 5' RACE. The reads were generated on an Illumina HiSeq 2500. A second PCR of about 7 to 12 cycles was performed with a sample-barcoded 5' primer and a J-beta primer mix. Through fastp at Q25 and MiXCR, TCRdb rebuilt clones from the public reads, retaining in-frame beta chains. Duplicate CDR3 protein sequences are folded into a single record with the most common DNA and genes. Counted in this sample were about 1.4 million distinct CDR3 sequences; roughly 60% of them appeared once. Of the sample, about 6.7% falls within the top ten clones. Sequenced sample: blood. The receptors originated from a man between 18 and 29 years old in good health.

This chain connects TRBV27 to TRBJ2-1, with D perhaps matching TRBD2 (7 bases). V was shortened by 5 bases and J by 6 bases, with 14 bases between the two germline ends. Germline V gives CDR1 MNHEY, CDR2 SMNVEV (reference sequence). This CDR3 has 14 residues. CDR3 coding DNA: TGTGCCAGCAGTATAAATAGGGGGGGCAATGAGCAGTTCTTC. It translates to CASSINRGGNEQFF.

The chain links TRBV20-1 to TRBJ2-7; possibly TRBD1 or TRBD2 for D (7 bases each). This CDR3 spans 15 amino acids. V was pared by 3 bases and J by 3 bases, with 18 bases between. Germline V gene sequence: CDR1 DFQATT, CDR2 SNEGSKA (reference sequence). The CDR3 DNA reads TGCAGTGCTAGGGAGCGGGACAGACAATTCTACGAGCAGTACTTC. This translates into CSARERDRQFYEQYF.

The gene calls are TRBV14 and TRBJ2-1; 9 nucleotides match TRBD2. The junction had 7 bases not matched to a gene; V was cut back by 6 bases and J by 7 bases. This CDR3 has 14 amino acids. From germline, CDR1 is SGHDN and CDR2 FVKESK. CDR3 coding DNA: TGTGCCAGCAGTATTAGCGGGAGTAGGAATGAGCAGTTCTTC. This translates into CASSISGSRNEQFF.

This chain links TRBV2 with TRBJ1-5; 7 bases align to TRBD1. CDR1 and CDR2 from the germline V gene are SNHLY and FYNNEI. J was trimmed by 7 bases and V by 7 bases; bases with no gene match: 13. The CDR3 consists of 15 residues. This CDR3 is CASTLERGRGQPQHF. CDR3 in DNA: TGTGCCAGCACCCTAGAAAGGGGGCGCGGGCAGCCCCAGCATTTT.